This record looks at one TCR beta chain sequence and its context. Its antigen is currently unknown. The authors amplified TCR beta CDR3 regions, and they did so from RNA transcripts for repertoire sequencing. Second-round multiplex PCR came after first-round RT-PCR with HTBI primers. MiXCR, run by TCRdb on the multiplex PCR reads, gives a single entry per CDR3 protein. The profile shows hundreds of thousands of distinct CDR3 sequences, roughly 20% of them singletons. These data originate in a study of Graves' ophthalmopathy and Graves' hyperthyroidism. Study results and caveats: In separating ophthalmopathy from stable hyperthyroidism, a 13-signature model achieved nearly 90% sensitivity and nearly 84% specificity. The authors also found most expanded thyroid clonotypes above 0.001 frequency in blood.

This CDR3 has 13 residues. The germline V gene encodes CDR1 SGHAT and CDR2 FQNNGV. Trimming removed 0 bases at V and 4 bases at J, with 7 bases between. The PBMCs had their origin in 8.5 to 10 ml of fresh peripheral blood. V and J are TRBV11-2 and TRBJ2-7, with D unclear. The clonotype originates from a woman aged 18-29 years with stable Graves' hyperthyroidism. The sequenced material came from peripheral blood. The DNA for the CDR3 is TGTGCCAGCAGCTTAGAGGCAGTTTACGAGCAGTACTTC. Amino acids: CASSLEAVYEQYF.